This is a list of T cell receptor beta chains from one sample in a study of blood T cells in healthy people across ages. TCRdb re-derived calls from the 5' RACE reads in MiXCR, one entry per CDR3 protein. The table lists approximately 760,000 distinct CDR3 sequences, 25% of them singletons. These sequences were also reported in another study, on T cells of mothers and their children.

The sample taken for sequencing was blood. These receptors were taken from a boy between 10 and 17 years old in good health. Both conserved end residues are trimmed from each CDR3. The order of the fields is V gene, CDR3 protein.

>TRBV6-5
ASSWDAGNTIY
>TRBV7-9
ASIRERESYNEQF
>TRBV2
ASIPGDGATSYEQY
>TRBV11-2
ASSLAPGLRETQY
>TRBV19
ASSVAGVGVEQY
>TRBV10-3
AISEMAGKAF
>TRBV12-3/TRBV12-4
ASSPTRGTEAF
>TRBV29-1
SVKQGGTGELL
>TRBV12-3/TRBV12-4
ASRGQGASYGYT
>TRBV5-1
ASSGTTRRGEQY
>TRBV7-9
ASRNRADQPQH
>TRBV11-2
ASSLGINSPLH
>TRBV13
ASSVRLAGVDETQY
>TRBV3-1
ASSPYGTRGVHEQF
>TRBV7-9
ASSSTTGRWF
>TRBV20-1
SARVIDSPTGELF
>TRBV7-3
ASSPRGQGTKNIQY
>TRBV28
ASSLSFRDSDLGSQETQY
>TRBV9
ASSVDSGGGLDTQY
>TRBV12-3/TRBV12-4
ASSLGFGGNEQY
>TRBV7-9
ASSLATVTDTQY
>TRBV18
ASSPNPRLSEAF
>TRBV29-1
SVEWAGSGETQY
>TRBV19
ASSISGGTETQY
>TRBV12-3/TRBV12-4
ASSLAAQETQY
>TRBV5-6
ASSLRSGRGSDTQY
>TRBV7-9
ASSRLLAGHTDTRY
>TRBV7-2
ASSPQGGNSYEQY
>TRBV6-5
ASSYYDTSQDEQY
>TRBV7-7
ASSFTGWSPNVLVGNQPQH
>TRBV29-1
SVGVGQGAGYT
>TRBV7-2
ASSLGLAVNYNEQF
>TRBV20-1
SGLRGVTTDTQY
>TRBV18
ASSPRTGENYGYT
>TRBV4-2
ASSQDRTGLYEQY
>TRBV5-1
ASSWGTTTDTQY
>TRBV27
ASTRTGDGNYGYT
>TRBV28
ASSSRTGGVYGYT
>TRBV7-2
ASSLGGVPGANVLT
>TRBV7-9
ASSVTSSNEQF
>TRBV19
ASSIGQGYEQY
>TRBV4-3
ASSQDFAGTDTQY
>TRBV20-1
SARETSGRYNEQF
>TRBV28
ASSFPDPDTQY
>TRBV7-2
ASSFGGRDEKLF
>TRBV4-3
ASSQEVGSDQPQH
>TRBV15
ATSRETSSHT
>TRBV7-8
ASSRDYTQEEQY
>TRBV5-1
ASSLGLEIDTQY
>TRBV20-1
SARDSGPYNEQF
>TRBV7-8
ASSHPVAGNSYNEQF
>TRBV7-2
ASSRWFAEAF
>TRBV4-3
ASSQDAGSGYGQY
>TRBV24-1
ATSDLRANSYNEQF
>TRBV20-1
SARDPVGSVNTEAF
>TRBV5-1
ASSSDSAYEQY